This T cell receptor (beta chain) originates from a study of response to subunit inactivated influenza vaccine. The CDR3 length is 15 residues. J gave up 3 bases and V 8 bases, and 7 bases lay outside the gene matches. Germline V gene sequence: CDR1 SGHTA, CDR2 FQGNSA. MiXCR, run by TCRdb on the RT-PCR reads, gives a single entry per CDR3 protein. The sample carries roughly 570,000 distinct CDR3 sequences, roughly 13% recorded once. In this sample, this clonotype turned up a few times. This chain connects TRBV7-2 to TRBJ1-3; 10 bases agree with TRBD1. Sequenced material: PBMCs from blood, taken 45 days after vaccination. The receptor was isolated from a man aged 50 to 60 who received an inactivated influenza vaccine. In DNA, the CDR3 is TGTGCCAGCCGACAGGGGGCCAGTTTTGGAAACACCATATATTTT. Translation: CASRQGASFGNTIYF.